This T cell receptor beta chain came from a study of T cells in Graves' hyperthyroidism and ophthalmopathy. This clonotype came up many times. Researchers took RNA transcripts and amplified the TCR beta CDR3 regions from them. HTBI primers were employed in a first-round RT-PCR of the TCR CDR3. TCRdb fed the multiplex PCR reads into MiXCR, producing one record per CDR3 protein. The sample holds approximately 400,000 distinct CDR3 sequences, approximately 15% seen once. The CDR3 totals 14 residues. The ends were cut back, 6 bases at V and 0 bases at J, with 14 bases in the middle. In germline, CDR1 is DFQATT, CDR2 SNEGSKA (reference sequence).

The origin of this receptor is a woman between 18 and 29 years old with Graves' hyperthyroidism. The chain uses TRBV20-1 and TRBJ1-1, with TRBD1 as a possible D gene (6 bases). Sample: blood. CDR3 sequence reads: CSAKRQAMNTEAFF. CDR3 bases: TGCAGTGCCAAAAGACAGGCAATGAACACTGAAGCTTTCTTT.